The clone carrying this TCR beta chain was counted ten times or more. Its specificity is not known. Uncontrolled infection, other autoimmune disease, pregnancy or lactation disqualified patients from enrolment. Source material for PBMCs was around 10 ml fresh peripheral blood. Amplification yielded TCR beta CDR3 regions, with RNA transcripts as the source. Carried out on the TCR CDR3, a first-round RT-PCR used the HTBI primer set. TCRdb analysed the multiplex PCR reads with MiXCR anew, one entry per CDR3 protein. This table has about 640,000 distinct CDR3 sequences, more than 20% appearing once. This sample stems from a study of T cells in Graves' hyperthyroidism and ophthalmopathy. Deletions cut 5 bases from V and 5 bases from J, with 18 bases between. Germline CDR1 and CDR2: SGHAT and FQNNGV. This CDR3 is built from 15 residues. Study results and caveats: The blood repertoire included most of the expanded thyroid clonotypes above 0.001.

This receptor was identified in a man aged 25-40 years with Graves' ophthalmopathy. The chain is built from TRBV11-2 and TRBJ2-5; a possible D gene is TRBD2 (7 bases). Material: blood. The CDR3: CASSQRGGRVETQYF. The CDR3 nucleotides read TGTGCCAGCAGCCAGAGGGGGGGGCGAGTGGAGACCCAGTACTTC.